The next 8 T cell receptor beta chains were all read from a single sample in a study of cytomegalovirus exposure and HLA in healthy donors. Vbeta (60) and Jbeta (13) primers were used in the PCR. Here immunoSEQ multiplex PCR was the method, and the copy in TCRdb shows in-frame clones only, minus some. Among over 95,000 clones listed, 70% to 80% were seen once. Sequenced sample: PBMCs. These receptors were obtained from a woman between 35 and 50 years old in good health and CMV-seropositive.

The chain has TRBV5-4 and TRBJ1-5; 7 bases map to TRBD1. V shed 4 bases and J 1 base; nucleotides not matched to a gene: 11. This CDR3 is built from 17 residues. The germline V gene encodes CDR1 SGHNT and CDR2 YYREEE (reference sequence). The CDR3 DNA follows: TGTGCCAGCAGCCAGGGGGGTGCGGCCCAGAGCAATCAGCCCCAGCATTTT. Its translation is CASSQGGAAQSNQPQHF.

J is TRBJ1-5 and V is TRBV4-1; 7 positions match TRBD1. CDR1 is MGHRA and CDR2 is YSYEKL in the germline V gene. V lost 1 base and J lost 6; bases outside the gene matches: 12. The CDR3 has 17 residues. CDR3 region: CASSQGQGSGWGQPQHF. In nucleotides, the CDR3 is TGCGCCAGCAGCCAAGGACAGGGAAGTGGATGGGGTCAGCCCCAGCATTTT.

CDR3 region: CASSPADRPYTF. DNA for the CDR3: TGTGCCAGCAGCCCCGCCGACAGGCCCTACACCTTC. The rearrangement joins TRBV6-5 to TRBJ1-2, with D possibly TRBD1 on 6 matching bases. The germline V gene has CDR1 MNHEY and CDR2 SVGAGI. The V gene lost 6 bases and the J gene lost 10 bases, with 15 bases spanning the gap. This CDR3 is built from 12 residues.

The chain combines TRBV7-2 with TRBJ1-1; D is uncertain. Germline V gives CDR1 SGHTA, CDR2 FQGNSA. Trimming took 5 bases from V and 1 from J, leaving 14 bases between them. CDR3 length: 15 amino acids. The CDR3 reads CASSIEGGRNTEAFF. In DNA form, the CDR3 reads TGTGCCAGCAGCATCGAAGGAGGACGGAACACTGAAGCTTTCTTT.

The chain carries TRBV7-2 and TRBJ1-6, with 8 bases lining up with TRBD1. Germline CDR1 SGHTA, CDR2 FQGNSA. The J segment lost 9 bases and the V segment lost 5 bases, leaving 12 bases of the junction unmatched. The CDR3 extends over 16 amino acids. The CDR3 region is CASSRMAGGAGSPLHF. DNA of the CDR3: TGTGCCAGCAGCCGAATGGCAGGGGGCGCAGGTTCACCCCTCCACTTT.

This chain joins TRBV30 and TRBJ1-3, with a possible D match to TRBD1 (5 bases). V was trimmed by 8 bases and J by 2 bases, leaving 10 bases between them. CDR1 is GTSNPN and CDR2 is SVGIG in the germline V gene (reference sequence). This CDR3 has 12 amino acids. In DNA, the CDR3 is TGTGCCCACGGGGGGGCTGGAAACACCATATATTTT. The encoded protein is CAHGGAGNTIYF.

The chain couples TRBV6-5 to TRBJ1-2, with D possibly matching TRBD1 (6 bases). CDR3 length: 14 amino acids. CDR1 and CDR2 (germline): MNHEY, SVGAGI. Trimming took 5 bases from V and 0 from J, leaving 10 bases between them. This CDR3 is CASSLRTANYGYTF. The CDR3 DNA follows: TGTGCCAGCAGTCTTCGGACAGCTAACTATGGCTACACCTTC.

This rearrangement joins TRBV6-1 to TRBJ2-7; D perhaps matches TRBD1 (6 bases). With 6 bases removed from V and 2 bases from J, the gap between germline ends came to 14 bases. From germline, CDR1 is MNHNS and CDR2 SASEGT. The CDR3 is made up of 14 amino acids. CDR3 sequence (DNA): TGTGCCAGCAGGAAAACCGGGACAACCTACGAGCAGTACTTC. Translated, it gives CASRKTGTTYEQYF.